The present T cell receptor beta chain was sequenced within a study of blood T cells in healthy people across ages. The study, taken as a whole, reports: The study found TCR beta diversity correlated strongly with naive T cell percentage.

V gave up 3 bases and J gave up 5 bases; unmatched junction bases: 9. Germline CDR1 is MNHEY and CDR2 is SMNVEV (reference sequence). This CDR3 is 15 amino acids long. Primers used in a second PCR of about 7 to 11 cycles were a sample-barcoded 5' primer and a J-beta primer mix. TCRdb re-called the 5' RACE reads through MiXCR, storing one row per CDR3 protein. The table includes about 800,000 distinct CDR3 sequences, 46% detected once. Details on this clonotype: Its target is not known.

The V gene is TRBV27, the J gene TRBJ2-5; 7 bases match TRBD2. This receptor was identified in an elderly man in good health. What was sequenced was blood. The CDR3 DNA reads as TGTGCCAGCAGTTTCTCCTCCGGACTAGTGGAGACCCAGTACTTC. Translation: CASSFSSGLVETQYF.